The clone carrying this T cell receptor (beta chain) appeared many times. Its antigen is currently unknown. Using RNA template, CDR3s of TCR alpha and beta were amplified with iRepertoire arm-PCR. Input was 100-400 ng of tissue mRNA or PBMC total RNA. Using its own MiXCR run on the multiplex PCR reads, TCRdb lists one record per CDR3 protein. The data contain approximately 120,000 distinct CDR3 sequences, roughly 24% of them seen just once; the ten biggest clones take up nearly 15%. These data come from a study of glioma-infiltrating T cells. Study-wide results and caveats: Non-neoplastic patients had below-expected tissue-blood divergence, while all gliomas exceeded expectation. CDR3 overlap between tissue and blood was very small.

The sample taken for sequencing was glioma tissue, nonneoplastic brain tissue, or PBMCs (not recorded which). This TCR was recovered from a human donor with low-grade glioma or glioblastoma, undergoing nonglioma brain surgery, or in good health (not recorded which).

CDR3 nucleotide sequence: TGTGCCACCAGCAGTGATCTAGCGGGAGGGGTCTACGAGCAGTACTTC. It yields the protein CATSSDLAGGVYEQYF. The genes are TRBV15 and TRBJ2-7; 12 nucleotides line up with TRBD2. Germline trimming cut 3 bases from V and 3 bases from J; bases unmatched to any gene: 6. The CDR3 is made up of 16 amino acids. The V gene's germline CDR1 is LNHNV and CDR2 YYDKDF (reference sequence).